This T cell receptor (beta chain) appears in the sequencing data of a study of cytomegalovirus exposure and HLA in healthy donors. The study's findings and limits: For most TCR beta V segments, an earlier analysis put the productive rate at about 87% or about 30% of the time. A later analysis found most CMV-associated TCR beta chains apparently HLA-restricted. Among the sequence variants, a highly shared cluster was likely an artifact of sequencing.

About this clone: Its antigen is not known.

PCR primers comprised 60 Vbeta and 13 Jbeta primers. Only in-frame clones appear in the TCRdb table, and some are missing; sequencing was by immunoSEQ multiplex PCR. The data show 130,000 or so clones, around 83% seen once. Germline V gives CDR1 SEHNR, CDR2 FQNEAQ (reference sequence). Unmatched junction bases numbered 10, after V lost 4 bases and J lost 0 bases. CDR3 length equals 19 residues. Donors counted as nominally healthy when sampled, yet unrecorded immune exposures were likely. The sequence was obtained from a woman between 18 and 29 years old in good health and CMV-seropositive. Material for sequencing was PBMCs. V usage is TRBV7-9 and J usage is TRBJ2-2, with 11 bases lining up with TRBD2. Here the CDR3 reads CASSSLKLAGDTNTGELFF. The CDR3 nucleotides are TGTGCCAGCAGCTCCCTTAAACTAGCGGGGGACACGAACACCGGGGAGCTGTTTTTT.